Listed here is a single T cell receptor beta chain. The antigen is undetermined. This sample is part of a study of regulatory T cells in long-lasting Graves disease. General study points: Preferential use of TRBV28, TRBJ1-2 and TRBJ2-5 was seen in persistent disease.

Time point described: newly diagnosed GD, antithyroid drugs for less than 3 months. The authors made the TCR library using RNA they extracted from PBMCs. V gave up 3 bases and J gave up 8 bases; unmatched junction bases: 11. The V gene's germline CDR1 is DFQATT and CDR2 SNEGSKA (reference sequence). The CDR3 has 15 amino acids. Construction of TCR beta libraries relied on iRepertoire HTBI primers and on Arm-PCR targeting CDR3 regions. TCRdb reprocessed the multiplex PCR reads with MiXCR, giving one entry per CDR3 protein. The data show 300,000 to 400,000 distinct CDR3 sequences, approximately 15% seen once. The sample was also linked to a second study, of T cells in Graves' hyperthyroidism and ophthalmopathy.

The TCR sequence derives from a middle-aged man with Graves disease. Sequenced here: peripheral blood mononuclear cells (PBMCs), sampled at new diagnosis, from a patient treated with antithyroid drugs. The gene calls are TRBV20-1 and TRBJ2-1, with 9 nucleotides matching TRBD2. CDR3 amino acids: CSASTGTSLFDEQFF. Written as DNA, the CDR3 is TGCAGTGCTAGTACCGGGACTAGCCTTTTCGATGAGCAGTTCTTC.